This T cell receptor (beta chain) stems from a study of molecular identifiers for immune sequencing clone quantification. MiXCR, run by TCRdb on the PCR reads, gives a single entry per CDR3 protein. The sample carries over 600,000 distinct CDR3 sequences, about 20% recorded once. Remarks on this clonotype: Its antigen is as yet unknown. A much bigger clone sits one base away, suggesting this may be a read error.

Overall study results and limits: Clones above 20 RNA copies contained over 97% of effector molecules and under 1% of naive molecules.

Germline V gene data show CDR1 as LNHDA and CDR2 as SQIVND (reference sequence). Trimming took 5 bases from V and 6 from J; bases not matched to a gene: 11. The CDR3 consists of 15 residues. This sequence originates from a human donor in good health. Some libraries in this study had Jurkat cell RNA spiked in. V and J are TRBV19 and TRBJ1-1; 8 positions agree with TRBD1. Specimen: naive CD8+ T cells from blood, with Jurkat cell RNA spiked in. Subset in this sample: FACS-sorted CD8+CD4-CCR7+CD45RA+ naive T cells. The CDR3 region is CASSPPDRVYAEAFF. DNA of the CDR3: TGTGCCAGTAGTCCGCCGGACAGGGTGTACGCTGAAGCTTTCTTT.